A single sample is the source of the 30 T cell receptor beta chains below, sequenced in a study of read filtering for tumor transcriptome and immune sequencing. The library was built from about 370 ng RNA with molecular barcoded adaptors for alpha/delta and beta/gamma chains. TCRdb reanalysed the reads using MiXCR and keeps one entry per CDR3 protein. The sample lists approximately 6,500 distinct CDR3 sequences; around a quarter were seen once. The sequencing sample was made of a population of CD138-negative cells sorted from bone marrow. The receptor source for this set is a donor at least 40 years old with multiple myeloma.

This clonotype was found many times. V gene TRBV5-6 combines with J gene TRBJ2-3, with 7 bases identical to TRBD2. The CDR3 has 15 residues. Looked up from germline, CDR1 is SGHDT and CDR2 is YYEEEE. The ends lost 1 base at V and 3 bases at J; junction bases unmatched: 5. The CDR3 sequence is CASSLRGVRTDTQYF. In DNA, the CDR3 is TGTGCCAGCAGCTTGCGGGGGGTTCGAACAGATACGCAGTATTTT.

There are many counts of this clonotype. The chain uses TRBV7-9 and TRBJ2-7; weak D call: TRBD2 (5 bases). Trimming took off 5 bases at V and 6 bases at J, with 11 bases between the two ends. The CDR3 consists of 12 residues. Germline V gene sequence: CDR1 SEHNR, CDR2 FQNEAQ (reference sequence). The CDR3 DNA reads as TGTGCCAGCAGCCCACGGAGGTCCGAGCAGTACTTC. This gives the protein CASSPRRSEQYF.

This clonotype was recorded many times. The chain recombines TRBV7-3 with TRBJ2-7, with a tentative D call TRBD2 (5 bases). In germline, CDR1 is SGHTA, CDR2 FQGTGA. The CDR3 consists of 12 residues. V was pared by 5 bases and J by 6 bases, with 11 bases between. DNA for the CDR3: TGTGCCAGCAGCGCTAGCTTTTGCGAGCAGTACTTC. As protein: CASSASFCEQYF.

At least ten counts were recorded for this clonotype. The chain has TRBV19 and TRBJ2-5; 8 nucleotides line up with TRBD1. J lost 5 bases, V lost 4 bases, and 9 bases had no gene match. The germline V gene has CDR1 LNHDA and CDR2 SQIVND (reference sequence). The CDR3 consists of 15 residues. The CDR3 DNA sequence: TGTGCCAGTAGTAGCTTCGACAGGGGACGGGAGACCCAGTACTTC. It codes for CASSSFDRGRETQYF.

This clonotype came up many times. The chain carries TRBV7-9 and TRBJ2-3; D unclear. Trimming removed 5 bases at V and 6 bases at J, with 12 bases between. Germline CDR1 and CDR2: SEHNR and FQNEAQ (reference sequence). CDR3 length equals 13 residues. The CDR3 region has the DNA TGTGCCAGCAGCCCCAAGGGCCCGGATACGCAGTATTTT. Translated: CASSPKGPDTQYF.

This clonotype was recorded many times. V usage is TRBV14 and J usage is TRBJ2-1; D is uncertain. Germline V gene sequence: CDR1 SGHDN, CDR2 FVKESK. The CDR3 spans 16 residues. Trimming took 0 bases from V and 0 from J, leaving 9 bases between them. Here the CDR3 reads CASSQDWGSSYNEQFF. Written as DNA, the CDR3 is TGTGCCAGCAGCCAAGATTGGGGAAGCTCCTACAATGAGCAGTTCTTC.

There are many counts of this clonotype. CDR3 coding DNA: TGTGCCAGCAGCCAAAGAGAAAAACTGTTTTTT. Amino acids: CASSQREKLFF. The chain carries TRBV3-1 and TRBJ1-4; no definite D call. Germline V gene data show CDR1 as LGHDT and CDR2 as YNNKEL (reference sequence). V was cut by 2 bases and J by 8 bases, with 3 bases left in between. This CDR3 is 11 amino acids long. The full variable domain, completed using reference TRBV3-1 and TRBJ1-4, is DTAVSQTPKYLVTQMGNDKSIKCEQNLGHDTMYWYKQDSKKFLKIMFSYNNKELIINETVPNRFSPKSPDKAHLNLHINSLELGDSAVYFCASSQREKLFFGSGTQLSVL.

This clonotype was seen many times. The rearrangement joins TRBV29-1 to TRBJ1-1, with 7 nucleotides matching TRBD1. With 7 bases clipped from V and 1 base from J, the junction kept 15 bases outside the gene matches. The CDR3 length is 16 residues. In germline, CDR1 is SQVTM, CDR2 ANQGSEA. The CDR3 loop reads CSATPGGSGENTEAFF. The CDR3 bases are TGCAGCGCCACGCCAGGGGGATCCGGGGAGAACACTGAAGCTTTCTTT. The variable domain in full, completed from reference TRBV29-1 and TRBJ1-1, reads SAVISQKPSRDICQRGTSLTIQCQVDSQVTMMFWYRQQPGQSLTLIATANQGSEATYESGFVIDKFPISRPNLTFSTLTVSNMSPEDSSIYLCSATPGGSGENTEAFFGQGTRLTVV.

Of note for this clonotype: A much larger clone sits a single nucleotide away, making a read error possible. This CDR3 is missing its conserved last phenylalanine or tryptophan, likely due to a read error. The V and J genes are TRBV5-1 and TRBJ2-5; D is unclear. V gave up 7 bases and J gave up 1 base, with 11 bases separating them. The CDR3 extends over 13 amino acids. Looked up from germline, CDR1 is SGHRS and CDR2 is YFSETQ. Here the CDR3 reads CASAIGFQETQYS. As DNA, the CDR3 is TGCGCCAGCGCCATAGGGTTCCAAGAGACCCAGTACTCC.

Concerning this clonotype: Mismatch with germline at one junction end may stem from a read error. The chain employs TRBV6-2 or TRBV6-3 and TRBJ2-1; D is unclear. This CDR3 has 16 residues. Germline V lookup: CDR1 MNHEY, CDR2 SVGEGT. DNA for the CDR3: TGTGCCAGCAGTTACGAAGAGATATTTGTAAACAATGAGCAGCTCTTC. Amino acids: CASSYEEIFVNNEQLF.

As regards this clonotype: A much larger clone sits a single nucleotide away, making a read error possible. The chain links TRBV30 to TRBJ2-3; D gene uncertain. This CDR3 region has 12 residues. Germline CDR1 is GTSNPN and CDR2 is SVGIG (reference sequence). The CDR3 sequence: CARSSSSDTQYF. DNA of the CDR3: TGTGCCCGGAGTAGTTCTAGTGACACGCAGTATTTT.

Worth noting for this clonotype: A read error may produce the germline difference seen at one junction end. The chain joins TRBV13 to TRBJ2-2; a weak D match, TRBD1 (6 bases). This CDR3 region has 15 residues. Per germline, CDR1 PRHDT and CDR2 FYEKMQ (reference sequence). CDR3 protein: CASSLLGQHTGELFF. In nucleotides, the CDR3 is TGTGCCAGTAGCTTACTAGGACAGCACACCGGGGAGCTGTTTTTT.

This clonotype was picked up one time. As the CDR3 is not closed by the conserved phenylalanine or tryptophan, this likely results from a read error. The DNA is omitted, as the CDR3 cannot be located on it reliably, and the CDR3 follows TCRdb's listing. The V and J genes are TRBV21-1 and TRBJ1-1; the DNA was not compared with TRBD1, the D call given in the table. TRBV21-1 is a listed pseudogene. Inclusive of both ends, the CDR3 amounts to 15 amino acids. The CDR3 protein is CASSKVGGRRTEAFL.

Only a few counts were recorded for this clonotype. V and J are TRBV19 and TRBJ1-5; weak D call: TRBD1 (5 bases). CDR1 is LNHDA, CDR2 SQIVND, per germline (reference sequence). CDR3 size: 15 residues. V was cut by 7 bases and J by 2 bases, with 15 bases left in between. The CDR3 is CASIERGWGNQPQHF. DNA for the CDR3: TGTGCCAGTATTGAAAGGGGTTGGGGCAATCAGCCCCAGCATTTT.

Concerning this clonotype itself: With only one base between it and a far larger clone, this is likely a read error. The chain has TRBV7-3 and TRBJ2-5; 9 bases align to TRBD2. Germline V gene sequence: CDR1 SGHTA, CDR2 FQGTGA. This CDR3 has 17 residues. CDR3 protein: CASTPLGGGVFQETQCF. The CDR3 bases are TGTGCCAGCACCCCCCTTGGCGGGGGGGTATTTCAAGAGACCCAGTGCTTC.

Points on this clonotype: Without the conserved terminal phenylalanine or tryptophan, this CDR3 likely stems from a read error. V gene TRBV6-5 combines with J gene TRBJ2-1, with D perhaps TRBD2 (6 bases). The germline V gene encodes CDR1 MNHEY and CDR2 SVGAGI. There are 14 residues in the CDR3. The ends were cut back, 5 bases at V and 4 bases at J, with 12 bases in the middle. Written as DNA, the CDR3 is TGTGCCAGCAGTAGGGCTAGCGCGTACAATGAGCAGTTCCTC. It translates to CASSRASAYNEQFL.

This clonotype was picked up many times. The chain recombines TRBV4-1 with TRBJ2-3; 8 nucleotides match TRBD2. The V gene's germline CDR1 is MGHRA and CDR2 YSYEKL. The CDR3 contains 18 residues. Trimming took 4 bases from V and 5 from J; bases not matched to a gene: 17. The CDR3 is CASSRGLADYTRGDTQYF. DNA for the CDR3: TGCGCCAGCAGCCGTGGACTAGCCGATTACACAAGGGGAGATACGCAGTATTTT.

This clonotype was seen many times. This may be a read error: a much more frequent sequence differs by one nucleotide. This chain links TRBV19 with TRBJ2-2, with D hard to call. CDR3 length: 14 amino acids. Germline CDR1 and CDR2: LNHDA and SQIVND (reference sequence). V lost 8 bases and J 1 base, leaving 11 bases between the germline ends. Here the CDR3 DNA reads TGTGCCAGTCAATACCGATTGAACACCGGGGAGCTGTTTTTT. Translation gives CASQYRLNTGELFF.

This clonotype has a count of ten or more. The rearrangement uses TRBV11-3 and TRBJ2-2; D unresolved. The CDR3 loop spans 12 amino acids. V gave up 5 bases and J gave up 1 base, with 2 bases separating them. CDR1 SGHNT and CDR2 YENEEA come from the germline V gene. CDR3 sequence: CASSRNTGELFF. CDR3 nucleotide sequence: TGTGCCAGCAGCAGGAACACCGGGGAGCTGTTTTTT.

In its sample, this clonotype was seen many times. The junction shows a germline mismatch at one end, possibly a read error. Here the CDR3 reads CTSSQDLGWNTEAFF. The CDR3 coding sequence is TGCACCAGCAGCCAAGATCTAGGGTGGAACACTGAAGCTTTCTTT. J is TRBJ1-1 and V is TRBV4-3, with D hard to call. This CDR3 contains 15 residues. Germline CDR1 and CDR2: LGHNA and YSLEER.

Points on this clonotype: The likely explanation is a read error, given a far larger clone one base away. The chain uses TRBV21-1 and TRBJ1-6; the D call TRBD1 from the table was never checked on the DNA. The last part of the DNA fits TRBJ1-1 better; the J call may be wrong. TRBV21-1 is tagged as a pseudogene. The CDR3 consists of 15 residues. CDR3 loop: CASSKMGGRWTEAFF. DNA of the CDR3: TGTGCCAGCAGCAAAATGGGCGGGCGGTGGACTGAAGCTTTCTTT.

Worth noting for this clonotype: Possible read error: a much larger clone is one base away. This rearrangement joins TRBV5-4 to TRBJ2-2, with D maybe TRBD1 (6 bases). Germline V gene sequence: CDR1 SGHNT, CDR2 YYREEE (reference sequence). The CDR3 contains 12 residues. CDR3 loop: CAEGRDTGEPFF. The CDR3 bases are TGTGCCGAGGGCAGGGACACCGGGGAGCCGTTTTTT.

This chain uses TRBV2 with TRBJ1-4; tentative D call: TRBD1 (6 bases). The CDR3 has 13 amino acids. Deletions cut 5 bases from V and 8 bases from J, with 12 bases between. Germline assignment: CDR1 SNHLY and CDR2 FYNNEI. CDR3 sequence: CASSPQGGEKLFF. The DNA of the CDR3 is TGTGCCAGCAGTCCTCAAGGGGGGGAAAAACTGTTTTTT.

This clonotype was observed many times. The chain employs TRBV4-3 and TRBJ2-7; D assignment may be TRBD1 or TRBD2 (5 bases each). Germline CDR1 is LGHNA and CDR2 is YSLEER. The V and J ends lost 0 bases and 4 bases respectively, with 10 bases between them. This CDR3 is built from 14 residues. CDR3 sequence: CASSQEEGWYEQYF. The DNA of the CDR3 is TGCGCCAGCAGCCAAGAAGAGGGGTGGTACGAGCAGTACTTC.

This clonotype has at least ten counts. The V and J genes are TRBV5-4 and TRBJ1-1; no definite D call. The CDR3 is 13 residues long. The V and J ends lost 3 bases and 5 bases respectively, with 11 bases between them. CDR1 is SGHNT, CDR2 YYREEE, per germline (reference sequence). The CDR3 reads CASSSVGGTEAFF. In DNA form, the CDR3 reads TGTGCCAGCAGCTCGGTGGGTGGAACTGAAGCTTTCTTT.

Many counts were recorded for this clonotype. CDR3 amino acids: CASSRGQGGWETQYF. DNA for the CDR3: TGTGCCAGCAGCCGGGGACAGGGGGGCTGGGAGACCCAGTACTTC. V and J are TRBV5-4 and TRBJ2-5; 11 positions match TRBD1. This CDR3 is built from 15 residues. With V trimmed by 4 bases and J by 5 bases, 7 bases remained unmatched. CDR1 SGHNT and CDR2 YYREEE come from the germline V gene (reference sequence).

This clonotype was counted many times. The CDR3 DNA is TGTGCCAGCAGTGAAAGGACGGAAAAGAACACTGAAGCTTTCTTT. Translation: CASSERTEKNTEAFF. The rearrangement uses TRBV25-1 and TRBJ1-1; D is unresolved. With 2 bases removed from V and 1 base from J, the gap between germline ends came to 11 bases. CDR3 length: 15 residues. Per germline, CDR1 MGHDK and CDR2 SYGVNS.

This clonotype was observed at least ten times. CDR3 loop: CASSFRGGTGSEQYF. CDR3 nucleotide sequence: TGTGCCAGCAGCTTTCGCGGGGGGACAGGGTCCGAGCAGTACTTC. V is TRBV5-4 and J is TRBJ2-7; D perhaps matches TRBD1 (9 bases). V gave up 2 bases and J gave up 6 bases, with 18 bases separating them. In germline, CDR1 is SGHNT, CDR2 YYREEE (reference sequence). This CDR3 region has 15 residues. Variable domain in full (rest from reference TRBV5-4 and TRBJ2-7): ETGVTQSPTHLIKTRGQQVTLRCSSQSGHNTVSWYQQALGQGPQFIFQYYREEENGRGNFPPRFSGLQFPNYSSELNVNALELDDSALYLCASSFRGGTGSEQYFGPGTRLTVT.

This clonotype is medium-sized (0.01 to 0.1%). The gene calls are TRBV2 and TRBJ2-1; 9 nucleotides align to TRBD1. This CDR3 has 15 amino acids. CDR1 and CDR2 from the germline V gene are SNHLY and FYNNEI. V lost 3 bases and J lost 6; bases outside the gene matches: 6. The CDR3 is CASSEDRGVVNEQFF. As DNA, the CDR3 is TGTGCCAGCAGTGAGGACAGGGGAGTGGTCAATGAGCAGTTCTTC.

In this sample, this clonotype turned up many times. The chain couples TRBV10-3 to TRBJ2-1, with 14 bases identical to TRBD2. Germline V gene data show CDR1 as ENHRY and CDR2 as SYGVKD. The CDR3 consists of 15 residues. The ends lost 6 bases at V and 8 bases at J; junction bases unmatched: 6. CDR3 nucleotide sequence: TGTGCCATCAGGGGACTAGCGGGAGCGGGGGATGAGCAGTTCTTC. It translates to CAIRGLAGAGDEQFF.